The 7 T cell receptor beta chains given below trace back to one sample, sequenced in a study of OX40 agonist ivuxolimab in advanced cancers. Library method: the immunoSEQ multiplex PCR assay. TCRdb re-hosts the immuneACCESS table, in-frame sequences only. Its copies lack some clones; in the studies checked, an unresolved V gene accounts for under half of them, and the cause for the rest is not known. The sample table contains just over 35,000 clones; only one count was recorded for 60% to 85% of them. The top ten clones comprise roughly 23% of the sample. The material sequenced was CD4+ or CD8+ T cells sorted from blood, taken in a trial of the OX40 agonist ivuxolimab. The receptor source for this set is an adult with an advanced solid tumor such as melanoma, head and neck, liver or kidney cancer.

J is TRBJ2-5 and V is TRBV7-9; the D gene is possibly TRBD1 (5 bases). Trimming left V 6 bases short and J 3 bases short, with 17 bases between. Germline CDR1 is SEHNR and CDR2 is FQNEAQ (reference sequence). The CDR3 contains 15 residues. DNA of the CDR3: TGTGCCAGCAGTACCCTGCTGAACAGGAAAGAGACCCAGTACTTC. It yields the protein CASSTLLNRKETQYF. The full variable domain, completed using reference TRBV7-9 and TRBJ2-5, is DTGVSQNPRHKITKRGQNVTFRCDPISEHNRLYWYRQTLGQGPEFLTYFQNEAQLEKSRLLSDRFSAERPKGSFSTLEIQRTEQGDSAMYLCASSTLLNRKETQYFGPGTRLLVL.

The J gene is TRBJ1-6, the V gene TRBV11-2; TRBD1 is a possible D gene (5 bases). The CDR3 is 17 amino acids. Trimming cost V 1 base and J 1 base, with 11 bases left between them. CDR1 SGHAT and CDR2 FQNNGV come from the germline V gene. In DNA form, the CDR3 reads TGTGCCAGCAGCTTAGTGGGGGGGAGGTCCTATAATTCACCCCTCCACTTT. Amino acids: CASSLVGGRSYNSPLHF.

V gene TRBV27 combines with J gene TRBJ1-3; no clear D gene. The CDR3 has 14 residues. V was pared by 4 bases and J by 5 bases, with 12 bases between. From germline, CDR1 is MNHEY and CDR2 SMNVEV (reference sequence). CDR3 protein: CASSSPSTRNTIYF. The CDR3 nucleotides read TGTGCCAGCAGTTCCCCATCGACCAGAAACACCATATATTTT.

Only one count was recorded for this clone. This chain uses TRBV11-2 with TRBJ2-7; D unresolved. Germline V CDR1 and CDR2: SGHAT, FQNNGV. The V end was cut by 1 base, the J end by 3 bases, with 10 bases between. CDR3 size: 14 residues. Written as DNA, the CDR3 is TGTGCCAGCAGCTTAGGGACCGATTTCTACGAGCAGTACTTC. This gives the protein CASSLGTDFYEQYF.

V and J are TRBV5-1 and TRBJ2-7; 11 bases agree with TRBD1. In germline, CDR1 is SGHRS, CDR2 YFSETQ. V was clipped by 4 bases and J by 4 bases; unmatched bases: 4. The CDR3 runs 14 residues. The CDR3 DNA follows: TGCGCCAGCAGCCATGGACAGGGGGCTTACGAGCAGTACGTC. Protein sequence: CASSHGQGAYEQYV.

The chain couples TRBV7-3 to TRBJ2-1, with D possibly matching TRBD1 (6 bases). The germline V gene encodes CDR1 SGHTA and CDR2 FQGTGA. This CDR3 has 15 residues. Between the trimmed V and J ends, which lost 5 bases and 2 bases, there was a span of 13 bases. The DNA of the CDR3 is TGTGCCAGCAGCCAGGGGCAGGTCACCTACAATGAGCAGTTCTTC. The encoded protein is CASSQGQVTYNEQFF. Looking up the rest from reference TRBV7-3 and TRBJ2-1 gives the full variable domain: GAGVSQTPSNKVTEKGKYVELRCDPISGHTALYWYRQSLGQGPEFLIYFQGTGAADDSGLPNDRFFAVRPEGSVSTLKIQRTERGDSAVYLCASSQGQVTYNEQFFGPGTRLTVL.

The CDR3 here is CASSLGGLNEKLFF. Here the CDR3 DNA reads TGTGCCAGCAGCTTAGGGGGGTTAAATGAAAAACTGTTTTTT. The rearrangement links TRBV11-2 to TRBJ1-4, with D tentatively TRBD1 (5 bases). Trimming took 1 base from V and 5 from J, leaving 8 bases between them. This CDR3 contains 14 residues. Germline-derived CDR1 and CDR2 are SGHAT and FQNNGV.